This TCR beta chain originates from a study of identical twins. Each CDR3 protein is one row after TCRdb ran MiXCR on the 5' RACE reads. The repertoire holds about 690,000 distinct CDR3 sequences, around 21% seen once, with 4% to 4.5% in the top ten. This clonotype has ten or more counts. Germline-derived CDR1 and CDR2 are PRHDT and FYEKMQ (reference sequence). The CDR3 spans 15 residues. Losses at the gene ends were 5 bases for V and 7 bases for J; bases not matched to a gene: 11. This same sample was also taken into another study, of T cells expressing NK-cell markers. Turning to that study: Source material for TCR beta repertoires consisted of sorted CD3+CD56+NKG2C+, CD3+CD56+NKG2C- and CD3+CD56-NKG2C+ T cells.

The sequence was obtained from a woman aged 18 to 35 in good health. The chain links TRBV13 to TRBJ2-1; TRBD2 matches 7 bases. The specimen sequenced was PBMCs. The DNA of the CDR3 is TGTGCCAGCAGCGGGCTCCTGACGGGGGGTAATGAGCAGTTCTTC. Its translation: CASSGLLTGGNEQFF.